This entry features one TCR beta chain sequence. This entry is derived from a study of blood T cell repertoires in COVID-19. The CDR3 contains 13 residues. Germline values: CDR1 SGHTA, CDR2 FQGNSA. Trimming cost V 1 base and J 4 bases, with 7 bases left between them. Method: immunoSEQ multiplex PCR; TCRdb's copy keeps in-frame clones and lacks some. The sample includes about 480,000 clones, over 75% seen only once; the top ten take approximately 1.8%. This chain uses TRBV7-2 with TRBJ1-1; D not resolved. Material: PBMCs or T cells enriched from blood (not recorded which). This sequence originates from a woman between 40 and 50 years old who had recovered from COVID-19. CDR3 protein: CASSLEQITEAFF. The CDR3 DNA reads TGTGCCAGCAGCTTAGAACAGATCACTGAAGCTTTCTTT.